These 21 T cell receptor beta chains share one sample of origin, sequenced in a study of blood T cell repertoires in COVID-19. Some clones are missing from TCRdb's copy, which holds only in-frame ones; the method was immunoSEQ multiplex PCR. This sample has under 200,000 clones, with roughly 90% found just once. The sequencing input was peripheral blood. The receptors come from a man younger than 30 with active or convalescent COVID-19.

The DNA for the CDR3 is TGTGCCAGTAGTCTGAGAAACTCTGGGGCCAACGTCCTGACTTTC. Its protein product is CASSLRNSGANVLTF. The V and J genes are TRBV19 and TRBJ2-6; no firm D call. Trimming shortened V by 5 bases and J by 0 bases, and 8 bases separated the two germline ends. The germline gives CDR1 LNHDA, CDR2 SQIVND (reference sequence). CDR3 length equals 15 residues.

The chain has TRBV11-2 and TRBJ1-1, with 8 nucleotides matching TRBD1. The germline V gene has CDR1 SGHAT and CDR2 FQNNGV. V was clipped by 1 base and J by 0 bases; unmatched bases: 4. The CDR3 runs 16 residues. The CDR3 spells CASSLVMGQVNTEAFF. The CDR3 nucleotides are TGTGCCAGCAGCTTAGTTATGGGACAGGTGAACACTGAAGCTTTCTTT.

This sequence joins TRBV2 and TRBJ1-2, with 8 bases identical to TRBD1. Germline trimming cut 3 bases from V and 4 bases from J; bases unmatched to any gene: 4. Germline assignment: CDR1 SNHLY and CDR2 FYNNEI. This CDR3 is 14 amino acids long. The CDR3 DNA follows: TGTGCCAGCAGTGACAGGGGGCGCACCTATGGCTACACCTTC. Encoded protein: CASSDRGRTYGYTF.

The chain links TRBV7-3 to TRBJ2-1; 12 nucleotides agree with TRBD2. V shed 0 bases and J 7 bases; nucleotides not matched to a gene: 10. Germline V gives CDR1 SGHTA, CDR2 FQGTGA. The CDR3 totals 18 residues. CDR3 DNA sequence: TGTGCCAGCAGCTTAACCCCTCTAGCGGGAGGGGGGGTGAATGAGCAGTTCTTC. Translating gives CASSLTPLAGGGVNEQFF. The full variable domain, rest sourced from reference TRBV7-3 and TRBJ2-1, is GAGVSQTPSNKVTEKGKYVELRCDPISGHTALYWYRQSLGQGPEFLIYFQGTGAADDSGLPNDRFFAVRPEGSVSTLKIQRTERGDSAVYLCASSLTPLAGGGVNEQFFGPGTRLTVL.

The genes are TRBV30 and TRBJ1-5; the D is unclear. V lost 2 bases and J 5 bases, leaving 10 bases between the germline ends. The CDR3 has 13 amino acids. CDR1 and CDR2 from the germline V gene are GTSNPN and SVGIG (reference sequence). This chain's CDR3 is CAWSMANDQPQHF. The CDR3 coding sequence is TGTGCCTGGAGTATGGCAAATGATCAGCCCCAGCATTTT.

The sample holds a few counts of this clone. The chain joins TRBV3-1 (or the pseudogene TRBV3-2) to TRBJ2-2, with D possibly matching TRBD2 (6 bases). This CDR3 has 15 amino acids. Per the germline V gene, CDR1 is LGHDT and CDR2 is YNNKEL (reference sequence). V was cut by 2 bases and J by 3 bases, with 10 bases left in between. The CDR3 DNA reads TGTGCCAGCAGCCAATATTCGGGGGACACCGGGGAGCTGTTTTTT. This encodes CASSQYSGDTGELFF.

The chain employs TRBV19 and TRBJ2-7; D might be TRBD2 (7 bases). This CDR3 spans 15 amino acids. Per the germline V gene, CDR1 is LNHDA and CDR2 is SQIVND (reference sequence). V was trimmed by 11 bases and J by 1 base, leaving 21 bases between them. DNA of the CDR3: TGTGCCCGCACTCCGGGGGGACAAAAATCCTACGAGCAGTACTTC. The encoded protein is CARTPGGQKSYEQYF. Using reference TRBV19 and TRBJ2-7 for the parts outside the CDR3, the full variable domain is DGGITQSPKYLFRKEGQNVTLSCEQNLNHDAMYWYRQDPGQGLRLIYYSQIVNDFQKGDIAEGYSVSREKKESFPLTVTSAQKNPTAFYLCARTPGGQKSYEQYFGPGTRLTVT.

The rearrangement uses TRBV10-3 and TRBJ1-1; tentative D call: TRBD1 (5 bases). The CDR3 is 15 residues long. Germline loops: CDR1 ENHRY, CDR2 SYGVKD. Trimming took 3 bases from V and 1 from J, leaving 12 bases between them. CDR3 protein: CAISDQQVTNTEAFF. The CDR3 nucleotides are TGTGCCATCAGTGATCAACAGGTTACGAACACTGAAGCTTTCTTT.

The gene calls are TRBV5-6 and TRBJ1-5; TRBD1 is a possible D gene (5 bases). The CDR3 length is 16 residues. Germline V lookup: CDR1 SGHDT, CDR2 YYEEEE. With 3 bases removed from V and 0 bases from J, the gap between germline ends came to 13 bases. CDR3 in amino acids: CASSSSPTASNQPQHF. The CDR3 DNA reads TGTGCCAGCAGCTCGAGTCCGACAGCTAGCAATCAGCCCCAGCATTTT.

CDR3 DNA sequence: TGTGCCTGGAGTCCACGGGGGGTATCCGAGCAGTACTTC. As protein: CAWSPRGVSEQYF. The chain is built from TRBV30 and TRBJ2-7; 7 bases are a match to TRBD2. Germline CDR1 reads GTSNPN; CDR2 reads SVGIG (reference sequence). The CDR3 extends over 13 amino acids. Trimming at V came to 2 bases and at J to 6 bases, leaving 7 bases not matched to a gene.

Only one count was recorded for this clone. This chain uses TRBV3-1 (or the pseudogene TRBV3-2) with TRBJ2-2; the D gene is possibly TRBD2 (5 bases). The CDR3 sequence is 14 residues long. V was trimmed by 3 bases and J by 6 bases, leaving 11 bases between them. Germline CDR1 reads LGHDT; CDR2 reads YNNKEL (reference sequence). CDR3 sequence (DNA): TGTGCCAGCAGCCAGGCGAGGGCAGCCGGGGAGCTGTTTTTT. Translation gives CASSQARAAGELFF.

CDR3: CASRIGTSPNEQFF. The CDR3 nucleotides are TGCGCCAGCAGGATTGGGACTAGCCCCAATGAGCAGTTCTTC. The chain links TRBV5-1 to TRBJ2-1; TRBD2 agrees at 9 bases. The CDR3 extends over 14 amino acids. After removal of 5 bases from V and 6 bases from J, the junction contained 6 bases not matched to a gene. Germline values: CDR1 SGHRS, CDR2 YFSETQ.

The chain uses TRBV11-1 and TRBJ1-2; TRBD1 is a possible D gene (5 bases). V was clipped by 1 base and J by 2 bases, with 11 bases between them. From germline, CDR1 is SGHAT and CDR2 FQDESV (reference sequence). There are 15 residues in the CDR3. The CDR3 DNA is TGTGCCAGCAGCTTAGGGCCGGACAAAAACTATGGCTACACCTTC. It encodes CASSLGPDKNYGYTF.

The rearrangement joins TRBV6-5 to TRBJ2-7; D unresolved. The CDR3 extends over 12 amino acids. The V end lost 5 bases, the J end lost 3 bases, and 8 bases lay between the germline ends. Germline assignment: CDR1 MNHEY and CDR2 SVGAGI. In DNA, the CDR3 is TGTGCCAGCAGTCCGGTCGGCTACGAGCAGTACTTC. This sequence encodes CASSPVGYEQYF.

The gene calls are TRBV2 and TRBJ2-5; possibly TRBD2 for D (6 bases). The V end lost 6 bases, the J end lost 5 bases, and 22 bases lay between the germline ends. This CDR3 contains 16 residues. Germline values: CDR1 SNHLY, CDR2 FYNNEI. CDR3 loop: CASREGTVKVWETQYF. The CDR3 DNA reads TGTGCCAGCAGGGAGGGGACCGTAAAGGTGTGGGAGACCCAGTACTTC.

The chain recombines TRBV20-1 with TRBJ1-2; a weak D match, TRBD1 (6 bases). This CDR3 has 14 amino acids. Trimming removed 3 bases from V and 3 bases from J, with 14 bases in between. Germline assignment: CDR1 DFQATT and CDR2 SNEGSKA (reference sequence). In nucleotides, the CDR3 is TGCAGTGCTAGTAACCGGGACACCGACTATGGCTACACCTTC. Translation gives CSASNRDTDYGYTF.

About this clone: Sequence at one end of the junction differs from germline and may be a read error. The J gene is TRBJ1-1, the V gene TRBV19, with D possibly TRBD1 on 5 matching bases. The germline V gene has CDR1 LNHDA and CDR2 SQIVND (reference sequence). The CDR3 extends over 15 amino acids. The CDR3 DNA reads TGTGCCAGTAGTGTAGACAGACAAGTAAACACTGAAGCTTTCTTT. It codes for CASSVDRQVNTEAFF.

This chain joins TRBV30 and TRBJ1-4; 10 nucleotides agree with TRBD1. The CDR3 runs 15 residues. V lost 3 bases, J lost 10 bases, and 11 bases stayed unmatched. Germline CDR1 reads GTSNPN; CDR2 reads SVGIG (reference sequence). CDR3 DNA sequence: TGTGCCTGGAGCTCGCCGGGACAGGGGTTCGGAAAACTGTTTTTT. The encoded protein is CAWSSPGQGFGKLFF.

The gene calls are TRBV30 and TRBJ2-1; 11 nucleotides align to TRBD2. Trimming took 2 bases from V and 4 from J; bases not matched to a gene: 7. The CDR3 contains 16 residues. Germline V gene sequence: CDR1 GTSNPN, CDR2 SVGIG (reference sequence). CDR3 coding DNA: TGTGCCTGGAGTAGGGGACTAGCGGACCAGTACAATGAGCAGTTCTTC. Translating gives CAWSRGLADQYNEQFF.

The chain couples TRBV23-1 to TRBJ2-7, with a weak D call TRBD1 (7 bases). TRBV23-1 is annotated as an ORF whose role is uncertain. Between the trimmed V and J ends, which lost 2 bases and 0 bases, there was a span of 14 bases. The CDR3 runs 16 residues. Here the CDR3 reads CASSQPTGRSSYEQYF. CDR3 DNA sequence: TGCGCCAGCAGTCAACCGACAGGGAGGAGCTCCTACGAGCAGTACTTC.

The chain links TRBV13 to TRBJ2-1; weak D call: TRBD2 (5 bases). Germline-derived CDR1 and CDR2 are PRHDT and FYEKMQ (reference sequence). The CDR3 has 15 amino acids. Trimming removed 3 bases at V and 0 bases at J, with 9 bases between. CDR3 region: CASSFQRRSYNEQFF. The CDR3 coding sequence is TGTGCCAGCAGCTTCCAGCGGCGCTCCTACAATGAGCAGTTCTTC.